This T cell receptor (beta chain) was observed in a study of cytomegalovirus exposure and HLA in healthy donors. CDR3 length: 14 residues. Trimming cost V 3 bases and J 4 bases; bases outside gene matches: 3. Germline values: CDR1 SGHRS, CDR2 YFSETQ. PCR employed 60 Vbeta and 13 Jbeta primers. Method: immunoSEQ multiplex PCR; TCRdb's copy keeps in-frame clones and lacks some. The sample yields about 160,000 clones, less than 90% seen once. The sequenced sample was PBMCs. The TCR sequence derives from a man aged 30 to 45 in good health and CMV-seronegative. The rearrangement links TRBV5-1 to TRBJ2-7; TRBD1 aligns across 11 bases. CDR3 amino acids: CASSSRDRGYEQYF. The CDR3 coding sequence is TGCGCCAGCAGCTCCCGGGACAGGGGGTACGAGCAGTACTTC.